This TCR beta chain was recorded in a study of T cell changes during pregnancy in multiple sclerosis (dated by TCRdb to about 2019). General notes on the study: In women with multiple sclerosis, the researchers looked at how the T cell repertoire shifted as pregnancy progressed.

The CDR3 runs 15 residues from the cysteine to the phenylalanine. Of the read, only the CDR3 DNA is kept; its 45 bases are in frame from base 1. V and J are truncated by 2 bases and 0 bases respectively, leaving an intervening sequence of 10 bases. The germline V gene specifies LGHNA as CDR1 and YNFKEQ as CDR2. With respect to this clone: Which antigen it targets is not known. No per-base quality is available; no much larger clone lies one base away.

Libraries were made using the immunoSEQ multiplex PCR assay. The clones in this table, taken by TCRdb from immuneACCESS, are in-frame only. Not every clone is retained; where verified, under half of the shortfall comes from an unresolved V gene, and the cause of the rest is unknown. The sample table holds some 29,000 clones, of which about 89% were seen once. Together, the top ten hold 6% to 7% of the sample. This receptor was taken from a female donor with multiple sclerosis, enrolled in a pregnancy study. This chain is built from TRBV4-2 and TRBJ1-1, with the D gene call left open. Sequenced here: CD8+ T cells from peripheral blood mononuclear cells, sampled after pregnancy. The nucleotides are TGTGCCAGCAGCCAAATCGAGGGTCTGAACACTGAAGCTTTCTTT. This translates into CASSQIEGLNTEAFF.